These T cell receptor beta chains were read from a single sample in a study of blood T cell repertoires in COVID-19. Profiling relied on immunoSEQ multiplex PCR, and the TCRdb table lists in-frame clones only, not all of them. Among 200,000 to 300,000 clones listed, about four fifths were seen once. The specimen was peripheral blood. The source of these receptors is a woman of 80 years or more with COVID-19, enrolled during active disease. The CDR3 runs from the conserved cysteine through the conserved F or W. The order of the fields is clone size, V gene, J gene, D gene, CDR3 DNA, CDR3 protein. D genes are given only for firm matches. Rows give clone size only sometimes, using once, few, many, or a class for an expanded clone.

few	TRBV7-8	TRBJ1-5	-	TGTGCCAGCAGCTTACAGGGGAGTTATCAGCCCCAGCATTTT	CASSLQGSYQPQHF
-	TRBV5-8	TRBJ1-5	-	TGTGCCAGCAGCTTGCGACAGATCCTCGGTCAGCCCCAGCATTTT	CASSLRQILGQPQHF
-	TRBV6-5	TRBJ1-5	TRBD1	TGTGCCAGCAACCCCGGGACAGGGAGAAATCAGCCCCAGCATTTT	CASNPGTGRNQPQHF
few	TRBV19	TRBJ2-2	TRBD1	TGTGCCAGTAGGCCGCCGGGACAGGGGCGGTCCGGGGAGCTGTTTTTT	CASRPPGQGRSGELFF
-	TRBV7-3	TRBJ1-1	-	TGTGCCAGCAGCTTAATGGGTGGGACTCTGAACACTGAAGCTTTCTTT	CASSLMGGTLNTEAFF
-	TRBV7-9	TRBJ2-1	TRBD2	TGTGCCAGCAGCCCAAAGACTAGCGGGGCTTATGAGCAGTTCTTC	CASSPKTSGAYEQFF
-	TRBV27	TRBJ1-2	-	TGTGCCAGCAGTTTGTACCGGTACTATGGCTACACCTTC	CASSLYRYYGYTF
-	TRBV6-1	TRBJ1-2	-	TGTGCCAGCAGTGAAGAGGGGGAATTGAGAGGCTATGGCTACACCTTC	CASSEEGELRGYGYTF
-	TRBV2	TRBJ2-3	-	TGTGCCAGCAGCAGGGATAGCACAGATACGCAGTATTTT	CASSRDSTDTQYF
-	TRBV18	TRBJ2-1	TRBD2	TGTGCCAGCTCACCACCTCTGGGCGGGAGGGCCTCGGATGAGCAGTTCTTC	CASSPPLGGRASDEQFF
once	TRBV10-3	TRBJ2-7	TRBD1	TGTGCCATCAGTGAGTCGGGACAGGTCTACGAGCAGTACTTC	CAISESGQVYEQYF
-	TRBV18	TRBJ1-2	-	TGTGCCAGCTCACCAGGCGAGGGTGGCTATGGCTACACCTTC	CASSPGEGGYGYTF
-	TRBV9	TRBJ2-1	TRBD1	TGTGCCAGCAGCGACCGGGACAGGGCTTACAATGAGCAGTTCTTC	CASSDRDRAYNEQFF
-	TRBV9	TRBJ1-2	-	TGTGCCAGCAGCGGCAGGGGTCTTAACTATGGCTACACCTTC	CASSGRGLNYGYTF
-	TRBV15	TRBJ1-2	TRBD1	TGTGCCACCAGCAGGGGCGGGACAGCCTATGGCTACACCTTC	CATSRGGTAYGYTF
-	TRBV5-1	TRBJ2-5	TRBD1	TGCGCCAGCAGACCCTCACAGGGGGCGAAGACCCAGTACTTC	CASRPSQGAKTQYF
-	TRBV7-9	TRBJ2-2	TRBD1	TGTGCCAGCGGACAGGTCGAGGGCGGGGAGCTGTTTTTT	CASGQVEGGELFF
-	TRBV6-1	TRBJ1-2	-	TGTGCCAGCAGTGAGAAACTGGGGGGGGCCTATGGCTACACCTTC	CASSEKLGGAYGYTF
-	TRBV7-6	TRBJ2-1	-	TGTGCCAGCAGCCCCCAAGGACTCTCCTACAATGAGCAGTTCTTC	CASSPQGLSYNEQFF
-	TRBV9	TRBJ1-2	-	TGTGCCAGCAGCCCTCGACAGGACTATGGCTACACCTTC	CASSPRQDYGYTF
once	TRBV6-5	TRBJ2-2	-	TGTGCCAGCAGTTACGATTTTGGCCCCGGGGAGCTGTTTTTT	CASSYDFGPGELFF
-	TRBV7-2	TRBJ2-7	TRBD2	TGTGCCAGCAGCCCCCCTGGGACTAGTCGGTACGAGCAGTACTTC	CASSPPGTSRYEQYF
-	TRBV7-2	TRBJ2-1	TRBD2	TGTGCCAGCAGCTTATCACCCCCAGCGGGAGTGGCCTACAATGAGCAGTTCTTC	CASSLSPPAGVAYNEQFF
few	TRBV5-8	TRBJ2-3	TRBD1	TGTGCCAGCAGCTTGAGGGGCAGGGGGCCGGCAGATACGCAGTATTTT	CASSLRGRGPADTQYF
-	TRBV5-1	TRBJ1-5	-	TGCGCCAGCAGCTTCAAGGGGTATTCCCTAGATTATAGCAATCAGTCCCAGCATTTT	CASSFKGYSLDYSNQSQHF
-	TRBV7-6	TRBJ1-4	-	TGTGCCAGCAGCTTCGGCAGGGTCCAAAATGAAAAACTGTTTTTT	CASSFGRVQNEKLFF